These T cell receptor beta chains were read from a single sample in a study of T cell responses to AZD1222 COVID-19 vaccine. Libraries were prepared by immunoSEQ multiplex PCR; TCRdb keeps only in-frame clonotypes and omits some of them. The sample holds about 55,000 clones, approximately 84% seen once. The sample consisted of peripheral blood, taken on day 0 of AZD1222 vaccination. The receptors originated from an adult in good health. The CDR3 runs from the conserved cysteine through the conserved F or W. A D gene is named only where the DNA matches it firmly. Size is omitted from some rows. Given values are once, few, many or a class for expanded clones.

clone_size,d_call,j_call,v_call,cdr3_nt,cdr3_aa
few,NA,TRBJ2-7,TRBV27,TGTGCCAGCAGTTTGGGTCGACCAGGAGGGCACGACGAGCAGTACTTC,CASSLGRPGGHDEQYF
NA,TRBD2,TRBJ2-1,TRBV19,TGTGCCAGTAGTACGTTAGCGGGAGGGGTCAATGAGCAGTTCTTC,CASSTLAGGVNEQFF
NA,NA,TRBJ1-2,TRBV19,TGTGCCAGTAGTATGAGGGGGAACGACTATGGCTACACCTTC,CASSMRGNDYGYTF
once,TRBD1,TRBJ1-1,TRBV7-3,TGTGCCAGCAGCCCCAGGGGGCTCGGTGAAGCTTTCTTT,CASSPRGLGEAFF
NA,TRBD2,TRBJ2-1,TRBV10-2,TGCGCCAGCATCTTAGCGGGAGGGGGGGAGCAGTTCTTC,CASILAGGGEQFF
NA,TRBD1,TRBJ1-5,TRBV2,TGTGCCAGCAAGGGGGCCGGCAATCAGCCCCAGCATTTT,CASKGAGNQPQHF
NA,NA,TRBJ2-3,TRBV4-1,TGCGCCAGCGCCCGAGAAGGGACAGGGCCTAGCGGGAGCCCAGATACGCAGTATTTT,CASAREGTGPSGSPDTQYF
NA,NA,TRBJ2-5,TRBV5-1,TGCGCCAGCAGCTTGGGGACCCAACCGGCGGAGACCCAGTACTTC,CASSLGTQPAETQYF
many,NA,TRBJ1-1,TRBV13,TGTGCCAGCAGCTCAGTATCGGCGGAAGCTTTCTTT,CASSSVSAEAFF
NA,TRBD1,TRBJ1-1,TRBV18,TGTGCCAGCTCACCAAGACGGGACAGCAACACTGAAGCTTTCTTT,CASSPRRDSNTEAFF
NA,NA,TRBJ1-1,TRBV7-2,TGTGCCAGCAGCTTCGTATTTAACACTGAAGCTTTCTTT,CASSFVFNTEAFF
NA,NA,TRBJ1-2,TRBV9,TGTGCCAGCAGCTCACAAAAGGGGACTAACTATGGCTACACCTTC,CASSSQKGTNYGYTF
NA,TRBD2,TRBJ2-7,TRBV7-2,TGTGCCAGCAGCTTAGATGGGGGACTAGCGGCCTACGAGCAGTACTTC,CASSLDGGLAAYEQYF
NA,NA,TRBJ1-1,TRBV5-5,TGTGCCAGCAGCTTAGGGGCGATGAACACTGAAGCTTTCTTT,CASSLGAMNTEAFF
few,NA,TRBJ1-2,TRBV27,TGTGCCAGCACTAGCGTCCGGCGCCTAAATTTCTATGGCTACACCTTC,CASTSVRRLNFYGYTF
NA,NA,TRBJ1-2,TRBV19,TGTGCCAGTAGAACCCTGGAGCTGGGGTCTGGCTATGGCTACACCTTC,CASRTLELGSGYGYTF
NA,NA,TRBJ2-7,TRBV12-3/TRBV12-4,TGTGCCAGCAGTGCGGGATTCTACGAGCAGTACTTC,CASSAGFYEQYF
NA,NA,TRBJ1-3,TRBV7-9,TGTGCCAGCAGCGACTACTTTGGGACGGACTCTGGAAACACCATATATTTT,CASSDYFGTDSGNTIYF
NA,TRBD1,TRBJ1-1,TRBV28,TGTGCCAGCAGACTACCAGGGGGCTCGAACACTGAAGCTTTCTTT,CASRLPGGSNTEAFF
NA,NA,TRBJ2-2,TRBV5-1,TGCGCCAGCAGCCCCCGGCGGGGAGAGACCGGGGAGCTGTTTTTT,CASSPRRGETGELFF
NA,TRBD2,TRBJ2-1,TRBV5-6,TGTGCCAGCAGCTTGTTGGCACTAGCGGGACGAAATGAGCAGTTCTTC,CASSLLALAGRNEQFF
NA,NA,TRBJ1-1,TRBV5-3,TGTGCCAGAAGCTTGTACGGGGACCAGGAAGCTTTCTTT,CARSLYGDQEAFF
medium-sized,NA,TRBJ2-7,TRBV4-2,TGTGCCAGCAGCCTATGGCCCACTGGGTCCTACGAGCAGTACTTC,CASSLWPTGSYEQYF
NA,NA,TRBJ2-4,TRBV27,TGTGCCAGCAGTCCCCCGGACAAAAACATTCAGTACTTC,CASSPPDKNIQYF
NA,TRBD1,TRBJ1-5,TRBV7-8,TGTGCCAGCAGCTCGGGACAGACCAATCAGCCCCAGCATTTT,CASSSGQTNQPQHF
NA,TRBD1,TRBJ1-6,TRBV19,TGTGCCAGTAGTTCCGGGACAGGGGGCAATTCACCCCTCCACTTT,CASSSGTGGNSPLHF